The 17 T cell receptor beta chains given below trace back to one sample, sequenced in a study of naive and memory T cell subsets. The beta constant-region primer was an equimolar mix of two oligonucleotides covering TRBC1 and TRBC2. TCRdb re-called the UMI-ligation and nested PCR reads with MiXCR, one entry per CDR3 protein. Found here are 70,000 to 95,000 distinct CDR3 sequences, approximately 6.5% of them singletons; the top ten hold roughly 1.6%. Source material: central memory CD4+ T cells from blood. The source is a human donor in good health.

This clonotype was recorded many times. This chain joins TRBV11-2 and TRBJ2-1; 9 bases line up with TRBD2. Per germline, CDR1 SGHAT and CDR2 FQNNGV. CDR3 length: 15 amino acids. Trimming at V came to 2 bases and at J to 8 bases, leaving 7 bases not matched to a gene. The CDR3 nucleotides read TGTGCCAGCAGCTTACAGGCGGGAGGGCCCTATGAGCAGTTCTTC. Amino acids: CASSLQAGGPYEQFF.

This clonotype occurred many times. This chain connects TRBV2 to TRBJ2-6; possibly TRBD2 for D (6 bases). Per germline, CDR1 SNHLY and CDR2 FYNNEI. The CDR3 is made up of 16 amino acids. Trimming cost V 7 bases and J 0 bases, with 13 bases left between them. CDR3: CASNDGGSSGANVLTF. The CDR3 DNA is TGTGCCAGCAATGACGGAGGGAGCTCTGGGGCCAACGTCCTGACTTTC.

In this sample, this clonotype turned up a few times. CDR3 sequence reads: CSARPIDRDSYNSPLHF. CDR3 DNA: TGCAGTGCTAGACCTATAGACAGGGACTCCTATAATTCACCCCTCCACTTT. The chain links TRBV20-1 to TRBJ1-6, with 7 positions matching TRBD1. The CDR3 covers 17 residues. The V segment lost 2 bases and the J segment 0 bases; nucleotides outside the gene matches: 7. The germline CDR1 and CDR2 sequences are DFQATT and SNEGSKA (reference sequence).

The chain uses TRBV14 and TRBJ2-1; no clear D. Germline V CDR1 and CDR2: SGHDN, FVKESK. The CDR3 is 13 residues long. The V end was cut by 4 bases, the J end by 2 bases, with 6 bases between. In nucleotides, the CDR3 is TGTGCCAGCAGCCGCAATACCTACAATGAGCAGTTCTTC. It yields the protein CASSRNTYNEQFF.

This clonotype has ten or more counts. The chain links TRBV4-2 to TRBJ1-2; D call uncertain. Per the germline V gene, CDR1 is LGHNA and CDR2 is YNFKEQ. The CDR3 extends over 15 amino acids. V dropped 0 bases and J dropped 4 bases, with 12 bases sitting between them. The CDR3 region is CASSQDLAGIYGYTF. The CDR3 DNA reads as TGTGCCAGCAGCCAAGATCTGGCAGGTATCTATGGCTACACCTTC.

There are a few counts of this clonotype. The chain is built from TRBV2 and TRBJ1-5; D unclear. Trimming took off 6 bases at V and 8 bases at J, with 11 bases between the two ends. Per germline, CDR1 SNHLY and CDR2 FYNNEI. The CDR3 is 12 residues long. In nucleotides, the CDR3 is TGTGCCAGCAGGATCTCTTCGGAGCCCCAGCATTTT. Protein: CASRISSEPQHF.

This clonotype was counted ten times or more. V is TRBV4-3 and J is TRBJ1-1; no reliable D call. From germline, CDR1 is LGHNA and CDR2 YSLEER. CDR3 length equals 15 residues. Trimming removed 4 bases at V and 2 bases at J, with 14 bases between. DNA of the CDR3: TGCGCCAGCAGCCCGACTGGCCCCGGCAACACTGAAGCTTTCTTT. Residues: CASSPTGPGNTEAFF.

This clonotype has more than one count but fewer than ten. The chain employs TRBV7-2 and TRBJ2-3; TRBD2 matches at 9 bases. V was pared by 1 base and J by 4 bases, with 6 bases of the junction left unmatched. The germline CDR1 and CDR2 sequences are SGHTA and FQGNSA. The CDR3 is 16 residues long. CDR3: CASSLGGGGGADTQYF. The DNA of the CDR3 is TGTGCCAGCAGCTTAGGAGGCGGGGGGGGAGCAGATACGCAGTATTTT. The full variable domain, completed using reference TRBV7-2 and TRBJ2-3, is GAGVSQSPSNKVTEKGKDVELRCDPISGHTALYWYRQSLGQGLEFLIYFQGNSAPDKSGLPSDRFSAERTGGSVSTLTIQRTQQEDSAVYLCASSLGGGGGADTQYFGPGTRLTVL.

This clonotype was found a few times. J is TRBJ2-1 and V is TRBV19, with no clear D. The V and J ends lost 6 bases and 12 bases respectively, with 18 bases between them. The CDR3 is 13 amino acids. Looked up from germline, CDR1 is LNHDA and CDR2 is SQIVND (reference sequence). DNA of the CDR3: TGTGCCAGTAGCACTAAAGCGACCACATCGCAGTTCTTC. As protein: CASSTKATTSQFF.

There are many counts of this clonotype. This chain joins TRBV20-1 and TRBJ2-4, with 9 nucleotides matching TRBD2. CDR1 and CDR2 from the germline V gene are DFQATT and SNEGSKA (reference sequence). The CDR3 consists of 14 residues. Unmatched junction bases numbered 5, after V lost 6 bases and J lost 2 bases. CDR3 sequence: CSAPSGTSKNIQYF. The CDR3 nucleotides read TGCAGTGCACCTAGCGGGACCTCCAAAAACATTCAGTACTTC.

This clonotype has a count of ten or more. This chain joins TRBV27 and TRBJ2-5; perhaps TRBD2 as D (6 bases). Germline loops: CDR1 MNHEY, CDR2 SMNVEV (reference sequence). The V and J ends lost 6 bases and 5 bases respectively, with 31 bases between them. The CDR3 sequence is 19 residues long. Here the CDR3 reads CASSPIGVLGGGVRETQYF. In DNA form, the CDR3 reads TGTGCCAGCAGCCCTATCGGTGTTCTCGGGGGTGGGGTCCGGGAGACCCAGTACTTC.

This clonotype was seen a few times. The gene calls are TRBV6-6 and TRBJ2-1; D might be TRBD2 (6 bases). The CDR3 spans 15 residues. Germline V gene data show CDR1 as MNHNY and CDR2 as SVGAGI (reference sequence). V gave up 5 bases and J gave up 5 bases, with 16 bases separating them. The CDR3 nucleotides are TGTGCCAGCAGTATGGGCGGCGGGAAAAACAATGAGCAGTTCTTC. Protein: CASSMGGGKNNEQFF.

This clonotype was observed at least ten times. The rearrangement uses TRBV10-3 and TRBJ1-1; D not certain. Germline V gene lookup returns CDR1 ENHRY and CDR2 SYGVKD. This CDR3 contains 15 residues. V dropped 3 bases and J dropped 3 bases, with 14 bases sitting between them. The CDR3 loop reads CAISDPPPRDTEAFF. CDR3 nucleotides: TGTGCCATCAGTGACCCCCCTCCCCGGGACACTGAAGCTTTCTTT.

Ten or more counts support this clonotype. The chain employs TRBV29-1 and TRBJ2-6; D is unresolved. CDR3 size: 13 residues. Germline V lookup: CDR1 SQVTM, CDR2 ANQGSEA. This chain's CDR3 is CSARESGANVLTF. CDR3 sequence (DNA): TGCAGTGCTAGGGAATCTGGGGCCAACGTCCTGACTTTC.

This clonotype was observed many times. V and J are TRBV2 and TRBJ2-5, with D perhaps TRBD2 (5 bases). V was pared by 9 bases and J by 1 base, with 12 bases between. Germline V lookup: CDR1 SNHLY, CDR2 FYNNEI. This CDR3 is 13 amino acids long. The CDR3 DNA reads as TGTGCCAGGAGCGGCCTCGTCCAAGAGACCCAGTACTTC. Translation: CARSGLVQETQYF. Drawing the rest from reference TRBV2 and TRBJ2-5, the complete variable domain is EPEVTQTPSHQVTQMGQEVILRCVPISNHLYFYWYRQILGQKVEFLVSFYNNEISEKSEIFDDQFSVERPDGSNFTLKIRSTKLEDSAMYFCARSGLVQETQYFGPGTRLLVL.

This clonotype has a handful of counts. CDR3 protein: CASSRIDSNQPQHF. In nucleotides, the CDR3 is TGTGCCAGCAGCCGGATCGATAGCAATCAGCCCCAGCATTTT. The chain uses TRBV6-6 and TRBJ1-5, with D uncertain. Germline loops: CDR1 MNHNY, CDR2 SVGAGI (reference sequence). This CDR3 has 14 amino acids. Trimming cost V 6 bases and J 0 bases, with 9 bases left between them.

This clonotype has ten or more counts. The chain has TRBV11-3 and TRBJ2-1, with TRBD1 matching 7 bases. The germline gives CDR1 SGHNT, CDR2 YENEEA. J was trimmed by 6 bases and V by 0 bases; bases with no gene match: 8. This CDR3 is built from 16 residues. The CDR3 loop is CASSLEIGQATNEQFF. CDR3 nucleotides: TGTGCCAGCAGCTTAGAAATCGGACAGGCGACCAATGAGCAGTTCTTC.